The entry below gives a single T cell receptor (beta chain) sequence along with its context. Trimming removed 3 bases from V and 2 bases from J, with 11 bases in between. The germline gives CDR1 KGHSH, CDR2 LQKENI. The CDR3 has 15 residues. These data are taken from a study of CD8+CD57+ T cells in acquired aplastic anemia. In patients chosen for sequencing, flow cytometry had shown CD8+CD57+ cell expansion. It was genomic DNA that served as the template for profiling TCR beta VDJ and CDR3. TCRdb used MiXCR to reprocess the reads, holding one entry per CDR3 protein. The sample has 100,000 to 150,000 distinct CDR3 sequences, almost 40% seen once.

V and J are TRBV18 and TRBJ2-1; a weak D match, TRBD1 (6 bases). This TCR derives from a human donor with aplastic anemia. The specimen was sorted CD4+, CD8+, or CD8+CD57+ T cells (not recorded which) from PBMCs. CDR3 nucleotide sequence: TGTGCCAGCTCACCGAGAGGACAGACCTACAATGAGCAGTTCTTC. Amino acid sequence: CASSPRGQTYNEQFF.